This TCR beta chain was observed in a study of beta chain features in type 1 diabetes. Study results and limitations: Using cDNA template may skew counts toward highly expressing activated cells. Shorter TCRB CDR3s, moderately but significantly so, were found in Type 1 diabetes patients in all four CD4+ subsets.

Trimming removed 6 bases from V and 3 bases from J, with 13 bases in between. Germline V gene sequence: CDR1 SGHTA, CDR2 FQGNSA. CDR3 length: 14 amino acids. The study reverse transcribed the entire isolated RNA, so it sequenced expressed TCRB transcripts. Data came from immunoSEQ multiplex PCR; TCRdb stores just in-frame clones and leaves some out. Of hundreds of thousands of clones listed, more than 13% are singletons. A word on this clone: The target antigen is unknown.

The sequencing sample was made of naive CD4+ T cells from blood. This TCR was recovered from a man aged 18 to 30 with type 1 diabetes. V gene TRBV7-2 combines with J gene TRBJ2-3; either TRBD1 or TRBD2 may fit D (5 bases each). The CDR3 sequence is CASSPGWGTDTQYF. CDR3 nucleotide sequence: TGTGCCAGCAGTCCGGGGTGGGGGACAGATACGCAGTATTTT.